The clone carrying this T cell receptor beta chain was detected only a few times. Its cognate antigen is unknown. This entry is derived from a study of human T cells and chemical hapten exposure. Unfractionated whole blood was the source of the extracted total RNA. Individual cDNA molecules in this library carried unique molecular identifiers. Per the study methods: Between about 20,000 and 750,000 TCRs appeared in each sample, and the median stood at 95,638. TCRdb called the 5' RACE reads again in MiXCR, with one record for every CDR3 protein. TCRdb's processing, not the authors' own work, is the source of the V and J calls. The profile covers tens of thousands of distinct CDR3 sequences, with more than 7% appearing a single time and 2% to 2.5% taken by the ten largest. V gave up 4 bases and J gave up 8 bases, with 15 bases separating them. The CDR3 length is 13 residues. Germline CDR1 SGHRS, CDR2 YFSETQ.

The study's findings and limits: TCRs whose frequency exceeded 1 in 1000 remained the same following DPC sensitization.

The sequence was collected from a male donor in good health. The chain links TRBV5-1 to TRBJ1-1, with D perhaps matching TRBD1 (6 bases). The CDR3 here is CASSPLGGTEAFF. For the CDR3, the DNA is TGCGCCAGCAGCCCTCTAGGCGGGACAGAAGCTTTCTTT.